This T cell receptor (beta chain) was captured by sequencing in a study of identical twins. This clonotype appeared a few times. Its antigen is as yet unknown. Germline V gene data show CDR1 as LGHDT and CDR2 as YNNKEL (reference sequence). Losses at the gene ends were 3 bases for V and 5 bases for J; bases not matched to a gene: 4. This CDR3 is built from 14 residues. From the 5' RACE reads, TCRdb called clonotypes with MiXCR, one entry per CDR3 protein. The data contain 500,000 to 550,000 distinct CDR3 sequences, 20% to 25% of them singletons. Overall study results and limits: There is a chance that invariant MAIT and iNKT cells partially muddied zero-insertion analyses.

This sample also appeared in a second study, on yellow fever vaccine responses in identical twins.

The specimen was CD4+ T cells sorted from blood. The TCR sequence derives from a woman in her late teens or twenties in good health. J is TRBJ2-5 and V is TRBV3-1; 9 positions match TRBD2. In DNA form, the CDR3 reads TGTGCCAGCAGCCAGGGGACTAGCTGGGAGACCCAGTACTTC. It specifies CASSQGTSWETQYF.